The clone carrying this TCR beta chain was counted ten times or more. Its antigen is undetermined. From germline, CDR1 is MGHDK and CDR2 SYGVNS. After removal of 8 bases from V and 7 bases from J, the junction contained 8 bases not matched to a gene. The CDR3 runs to 15 residues. The sample originates from a study of Graves' ophthalmopathy and Graves' hyperthyroidism. Thyroid ultrasound, orbital computed tomography, TRAb, serum thyroxine and clinical symptoms formed the basis of diagnosis. Study conclusions and caveats: Stable hyperthyroidism and ophthalmopathy were told apart by a 13-signature model, which achieved 85% to 90% sensitivity and 81.08% specificity. Among expanded thyroid clonotypes above 0.001 frequency, most also occurred in blood.

Researchers took RNA transcripts and amplified TCR beta CDR3 regions from them. HTBI primers were employed in first-round RT-PCR, then a second-round multiplex PCR followed. TCRdb processed the multiplex PCR reads anew with MiXCR; each CDR3 protein has one entry. The sample lists about 400,000 distinct CDR3 sequences; around 17% were seen once. Input material: peripheral blood. The gene calls are TRBV25-1 and TRBJ1-6; the match to TRBD1 covers 10 bases. The sequence was collected from a woman younger than 35 with Graves' ophthalmopathy. The CDR3 region is CASRDRGGMNSPLHF. The DNA for the CDR3 is TGTGCCAGCCGGGACAGGGGAGGAATGAATTCACCCCTCCACTTT.